This is a list of T cell receptor beta chains from one sample in a study of regulatory T cells in long-lasting Graves disease. TCRdb re-called the multiplex PCR reads through MiXCR, storing one row per CDR3 protein. The data show about 400,000 distinct CDR3 sequences, about 15% seen once. These data are also associated with another study on T cells in Graves' hyperthyroidism and ophthalmopathy.

Sequences were derived from peripheral blood mononuclear cells (PBMCs), sampled at new diagnosis, from a patient treated with antithyroid drugs. The receptors here all came from a woman in her forties with Graves disease. Both conserved end residues are trimmed from each CDR3. A D gene is named only where the DNA matches it firmly.

j_call	v_call	cdr3_length	d_call	cdr3_aa
TRBJ2-1	TRBV20-1	13	NA	SARDPDSPYNEQF
TRBJ1-2	TRBV30	12	NA	AWSVPWGRGGYT
TRBJ2-4	TRBV28	11	TRBD1	ASSPGQGNIQY
TRBJ2-1	TRBV11-3	11	NA	ASSLVLSDEQF
TRBJ2-1	TRBV28	16	TRBD2	ASSSGGGGEASYNEQF
TRBJ2-3	TRBV14	14	NA	ASSQGVSSFTDTQY
TRBJ2-2	TRBV5-1	16	NA	ASSLAVRDLGNTGELF
TRBJ2-2	TRBV27	20	NA	ASTLGYYHRGLQREKTGELF
TRBJ1-1	TRBV25-1	13	NA	ASSEGPGEGTEAF
TRBJ2-1	TRBV19	14	TRBD1	ASSISAGGSINEQF
TRBJ1-5	TRBV20-1	12	NA	SAGRGGEGQPQH
TRBJ2-5	TRBV11-2	12	NA	ASSRAGGGETQY
TRBJ1-2	TRBV28	10	NA	AIQSGLYGYT
TRBJ1-3	TRBV19	12	NA	ATEIQPAGNTIY
TRBJ2-5	TRBV13	13	NA	ASSLGPNWAKTQY
TRBJ1-2	TRBV12-5	9	NA	ASGSSGGYT
TRBJ2-5	TRBV28	12	NA	ASSFKRFQETQY
TRBJ2-1	TRBV29-1	14	TRBD2	SVDGGVAGNYNEQF
TRBJ2-2	TRBV12-3/TRBV12-4	11	NA	ASSPGETGELF
TRBJ2-1	TRBV28	15	TRBD2	ASSLPLAGVSYNEQF
TRBJ2-5	TRBV2	9	TRBD2	ATPGGETQY
TRBJ1-5	TRBV2	13	NA	ASSRRGDSNQPQH
TRBJ2-5	TRBV4-1	13	NA	ASSQGQRRGETQY
TRBJ1-4	TRBV6-1	12	TRBD1	ASETGTGNEKLF
TRBJ1-2	TRBV2	14	NA	ASSQDKGTARGGYT
TRBJ2-1	TRBV24-1	13	TRBD2	ATSGGLAGVNEQF
TRBJ2-1	TRBV27	16	TRBD1	ASSLFGTGGPSYNEQF
TRBJ2-1	TRBV2	9	NA	ASKAGLEQF
TRBJ2-5	TRBV6-2/TRBV6-3	15	TRBD2	ATRPPGLAGGVETQY
TRBJ1-3	TRBV20-1	12	NA	SASSGAPGNTIY
TRBJ1-1	TRBV6-2/TRBV6-3	12	NA	ASNTPGGNTEAF
TRBJ1-5	TRBV19	12	TRBD1	ASSSTGVNQPQH
TRBJ2-1	TRBV5-6	14	TRBD2	ASSLDGLAGHNEQF
TRBJ2-5	TRBV20-1	11	NA	SAEGHHGETQY
TRBJ2-3	TRBV6-2/TRBV6-3	12	NA	ASSSLVITDTQY
TRBJ2-5	TRBV7-9	12	NA	ASSLAGPQETQY
TRBJ1-6	TRBV2	10	NA	ASAWKGTPLH
TRBJ2-2	TRBV10-2	13	TRBD1	ASRDRGGDTGELF
TRBJ2-7	TRBV2	15	NA	ASSEGVRGGRSYEQY
TRBJ1-4	TRBV3-1	13	NA	ASSHHMGGVEKLF
TRBJ1-1	TRBV9	14	NA	ASSVGGSFVDTEAF
TRBJ1-1	TRBV10-3	10	NA	AISTTGNEAF
TRBJ2-1	TRBV2	12	TRBD2	ASTNRLAGNEQF
TRBJ2-1	TRBV20-1	14	TRBD2	SAHRTSGMRSNEQF
TRBJ2-5	TRBV7-2	15	NA	ASSPFRTTLYQETQY
TRBJ2-3	TRBV27	9	NA	ASRKTDTQY
TRBJ2-5	TRBV9	14	TRBD2	ASSATSGGVQETQY
TRBJ2-7	TRBV30	11	TRBD2	ACGLAGGYEQY
TRBJ2-7	TRBV18	13	TRBD2	ASSPSSSGRGEQY
NA	TRBV5-1	15	TRBD2	ASSLDAGGRITETQY
TRBJ2-2	TRBV27	14	NA	ASNPGAAQNTGELF